This T cell receptor (beta chain) stems from a study of CD8 T cells in ankylosing spondylitis. Study outcomes and limitations: Blood of patients with ankylosing spondylitis appeared to be characterized by a TCR beta motif of fewer than 10 highly homologous variants.

Trimming removed 1 base from V and 7 bases from J, with 11 bases in between. The germline V gene has CDR1 KGHSH and CDR2 LQKENI. CDR3 length equals 15 residues. This clonotype was seen more than once but under ten times. The target antigen is unknown. A quantitative 5'-RACE method, one with molecular barcodes, was used to make TCR beta libraries. Via MiXCR, TCRdb re-called the 5' RACE reads, giving one row per CDR3 protein. Here the sample spans roughly 370,000 distinct CDR3 sequences, 20% to 25% being singletons. The sample was blood, either unsorted or a sorted T cell fraction (not recorded which). The J gene is TRBJ1-6, the V gene TRBV18, with D maybe TRBD1 (5 bases). The TCR was taken from a male donor with ankylosing spondylitis. CDR3 nucleotide sequence: TGTGCCAGCTCACCACAGGCGGGGGACAATTCACCCCTCCACTTT. Its protein is CASSPQAGDNSPLHF.